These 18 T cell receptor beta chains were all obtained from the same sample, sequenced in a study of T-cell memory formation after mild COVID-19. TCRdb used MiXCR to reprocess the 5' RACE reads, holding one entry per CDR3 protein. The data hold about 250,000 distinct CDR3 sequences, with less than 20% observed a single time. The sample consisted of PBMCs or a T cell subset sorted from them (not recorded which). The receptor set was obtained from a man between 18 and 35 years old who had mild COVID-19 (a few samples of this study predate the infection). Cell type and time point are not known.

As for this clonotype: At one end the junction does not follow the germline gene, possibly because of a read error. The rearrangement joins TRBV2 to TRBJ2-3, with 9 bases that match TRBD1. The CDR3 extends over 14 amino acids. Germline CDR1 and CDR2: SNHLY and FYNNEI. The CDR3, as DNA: TGTGACAGCACCGGGGACAGGGCTACAGATACGCAGTATTTT. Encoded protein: CDSTGDRATDTQYF.

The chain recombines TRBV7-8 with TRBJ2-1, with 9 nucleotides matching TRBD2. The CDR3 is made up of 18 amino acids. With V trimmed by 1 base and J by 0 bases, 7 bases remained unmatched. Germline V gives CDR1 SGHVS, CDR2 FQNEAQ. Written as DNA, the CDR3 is TGTGCCAGCAGCTTAGTAGGCGGGGGGGTTAGCTCCTACAATGAGCAGTTCTTC. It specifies CASSLVGGGVSSYNEQFF.

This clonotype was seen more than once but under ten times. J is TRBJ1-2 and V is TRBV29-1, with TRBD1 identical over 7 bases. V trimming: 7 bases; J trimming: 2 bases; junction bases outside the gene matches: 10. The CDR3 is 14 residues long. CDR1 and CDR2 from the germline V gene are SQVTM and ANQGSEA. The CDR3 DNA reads TGCAGCGGAGTACAGGGGTCGCCCAACTATGGCTACACCTTC. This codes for CSGVQGSPNYGYTF.

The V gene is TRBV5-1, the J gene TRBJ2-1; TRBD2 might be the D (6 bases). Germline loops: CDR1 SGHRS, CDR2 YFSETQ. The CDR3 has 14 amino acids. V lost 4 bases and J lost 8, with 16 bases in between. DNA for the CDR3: TGCGCCAGCAGCGGGGATTGGCGGGGACATGAGCAGTTCTTC. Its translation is CASSGDWRGHEQFF.

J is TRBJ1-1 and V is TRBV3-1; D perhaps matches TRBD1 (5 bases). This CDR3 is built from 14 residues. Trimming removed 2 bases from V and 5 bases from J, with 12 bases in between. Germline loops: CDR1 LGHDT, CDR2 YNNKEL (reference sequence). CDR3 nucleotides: TGTGCCAGCAGCCAACAGGGTGGACAAACTGAAGCTTTCTTT. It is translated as CASSQQGGQTEAFF.

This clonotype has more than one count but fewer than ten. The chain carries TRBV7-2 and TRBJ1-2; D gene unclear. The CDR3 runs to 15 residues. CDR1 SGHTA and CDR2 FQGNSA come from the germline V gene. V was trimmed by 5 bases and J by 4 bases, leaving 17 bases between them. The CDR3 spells CASSPTWAASYGYTF. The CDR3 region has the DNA TGTGCCAGCAGCCCAACGTGGGCAGCTTCCTATGGCTACACCTTC.

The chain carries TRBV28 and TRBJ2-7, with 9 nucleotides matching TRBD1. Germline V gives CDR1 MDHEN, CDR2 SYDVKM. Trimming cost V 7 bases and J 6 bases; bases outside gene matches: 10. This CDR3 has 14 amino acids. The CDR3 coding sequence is TGTGCCAGCACCCTTCCGGGACAGGGAGGCGAGCAGTACTTC. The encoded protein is CASTLPGQGGEQYF.

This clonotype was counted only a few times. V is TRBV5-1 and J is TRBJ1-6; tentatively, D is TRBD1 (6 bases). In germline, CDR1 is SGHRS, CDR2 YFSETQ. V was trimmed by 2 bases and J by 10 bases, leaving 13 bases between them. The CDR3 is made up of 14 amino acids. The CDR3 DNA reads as TGCGCCAGCAGCTTCGGACAGAGTGGGTCACCCCTCCACTTT. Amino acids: CASSFGQSGSPLHF.

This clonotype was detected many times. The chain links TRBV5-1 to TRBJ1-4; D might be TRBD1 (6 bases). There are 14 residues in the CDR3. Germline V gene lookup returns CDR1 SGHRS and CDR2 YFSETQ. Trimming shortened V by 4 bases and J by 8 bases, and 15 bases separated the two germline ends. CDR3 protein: CASSPGQTGEKLFF. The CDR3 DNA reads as TGCGCCAGCAGCCCAGGACAGACCGGGGAAAAACTGTTTTTT. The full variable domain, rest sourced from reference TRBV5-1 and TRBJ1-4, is KAGVTQTPRYLIKTRGQQVTLSCSPISGHRSVSWYQQTPGQGLQFLFEYFSETQRNKGNFPGRFSGRQFSNSRSEMNVSTLELGDSALYLCASSPGQTGEKLFFGSGTQLSVL.

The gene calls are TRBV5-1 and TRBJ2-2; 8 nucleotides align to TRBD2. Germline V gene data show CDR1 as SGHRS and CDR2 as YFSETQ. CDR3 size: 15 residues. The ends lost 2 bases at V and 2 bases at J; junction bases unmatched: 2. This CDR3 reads CASSLAGVNTGELFF. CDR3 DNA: TGCGCCAGCAGCTTAGCGGGAGTCAACACCGGGGAGCTGTTTTTT.

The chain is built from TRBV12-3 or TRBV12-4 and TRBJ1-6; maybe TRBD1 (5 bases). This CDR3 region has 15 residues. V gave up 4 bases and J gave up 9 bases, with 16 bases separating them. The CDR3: CASSSALGGGSPLHF. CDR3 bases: TGTGCCAGCAGTTCTGCCCTGGGGGGAGGTTCACCCCTCCACTTT.

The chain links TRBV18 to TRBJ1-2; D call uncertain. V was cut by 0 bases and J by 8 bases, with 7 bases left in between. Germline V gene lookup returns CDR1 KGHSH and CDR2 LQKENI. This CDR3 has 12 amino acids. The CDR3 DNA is TGTGCCAGCTCACCACCGGACCGAGGCTACACCTTC. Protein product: CASSPPDRGYTF.

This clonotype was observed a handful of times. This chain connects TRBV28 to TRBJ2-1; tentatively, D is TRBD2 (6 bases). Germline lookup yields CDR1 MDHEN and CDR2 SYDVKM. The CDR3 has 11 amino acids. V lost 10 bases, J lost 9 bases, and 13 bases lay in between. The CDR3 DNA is TGTGCCACCCGGAGGGTCGGTGAGCAGTTCTTC. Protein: CATRRVGEQFF.

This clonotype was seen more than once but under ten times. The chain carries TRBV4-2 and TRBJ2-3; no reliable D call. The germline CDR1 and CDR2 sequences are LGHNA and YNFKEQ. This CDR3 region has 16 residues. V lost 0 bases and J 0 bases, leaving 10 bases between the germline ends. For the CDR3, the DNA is TGTGCCAGCAGCCAAGACGGGCCTCCTAGCACAGATACGCAGTATTTT. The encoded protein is CASSQDGPPSTDTQYF.

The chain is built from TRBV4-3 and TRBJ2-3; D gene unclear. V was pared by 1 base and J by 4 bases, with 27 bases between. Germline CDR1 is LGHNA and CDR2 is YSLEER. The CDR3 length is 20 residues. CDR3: CASSQVWAAAGPHFPDTQYF. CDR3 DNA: TGCGCCAGCAGCCAAGTGTGGGCGGCCGCCGGGCCTCATTTCCCAGATACGCAGTATTTT.

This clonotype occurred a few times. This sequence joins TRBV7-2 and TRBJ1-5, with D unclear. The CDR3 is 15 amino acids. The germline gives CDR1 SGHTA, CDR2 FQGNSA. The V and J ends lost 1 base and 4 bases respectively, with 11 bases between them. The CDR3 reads CASSLDRGSNQPQHF. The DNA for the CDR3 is TGTGCCAGCAGCTTAGATCGGGGTTCGAATCAGCCCCAGCATTTT.

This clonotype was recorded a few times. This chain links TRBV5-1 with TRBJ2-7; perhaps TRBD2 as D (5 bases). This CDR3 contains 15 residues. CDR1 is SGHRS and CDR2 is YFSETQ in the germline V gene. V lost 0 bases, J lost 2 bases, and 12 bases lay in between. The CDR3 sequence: CASSLGRFATYEQYF. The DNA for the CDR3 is TGCGCCAGCAGCTTGGGGAGGTTTGCAACCTACGAGCAGTACTTC.

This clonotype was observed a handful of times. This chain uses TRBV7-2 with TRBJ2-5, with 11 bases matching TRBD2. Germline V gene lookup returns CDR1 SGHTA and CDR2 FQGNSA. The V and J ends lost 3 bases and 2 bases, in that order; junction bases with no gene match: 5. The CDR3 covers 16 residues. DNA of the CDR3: TGTGCCAGCAGCTTTGCACGACTAGCGGGGCAAGAGACCCAGTACTTC. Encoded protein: CASSFARLAGQETQYF.